This T cell receptor beta chain was captured by sequencing in a study of blood T cells in healthy people across ages. Across the study: About one barcoded beta molecule per two T cells came from capture by template switching.

Whole-study results and caveats: Long-lived donors exceeded aged donors in naive CD4+ cells and diversity. The study lacked donor CMV status, which possibly confounded expanded clonotype changes.

With regard to this clonotype: Its antigen remains unknown.

Germline CDR1 is MNHEY and CDR2 is SVGAGI. Trimming cost V 7 bases and J 16 bases; bases outside gene matches: 15. The CDR3 contains 13 residues. It was with a sample-barcoded 5' primer and a J-beta primer mix that a second PCR of roughly 7 to 11 cycles was run. TCRdb re-analysed the 5' RACE reads in MiXCR, keeping a single row per CDR3 protein. The table includes approximately 730,000 distinct CDR3 sequences, about 55% detected once. Approximately 9.6 milliliters of peripheral blood were drawn from each donor into EDTA-treated tubes. This TCR was sampled from an elderly man in good health. The specimen sequenced was blood. The chain is built from TRBV6-5 and TRBJ2-4; 8 nucleotides line up with TRBD2. Written as DNA, the CDR3 is TGTGCCAGCACGCCGGGAGGGTCCCATCTGAGTTACTTC. Translation: CASTPGGSHLSYF.